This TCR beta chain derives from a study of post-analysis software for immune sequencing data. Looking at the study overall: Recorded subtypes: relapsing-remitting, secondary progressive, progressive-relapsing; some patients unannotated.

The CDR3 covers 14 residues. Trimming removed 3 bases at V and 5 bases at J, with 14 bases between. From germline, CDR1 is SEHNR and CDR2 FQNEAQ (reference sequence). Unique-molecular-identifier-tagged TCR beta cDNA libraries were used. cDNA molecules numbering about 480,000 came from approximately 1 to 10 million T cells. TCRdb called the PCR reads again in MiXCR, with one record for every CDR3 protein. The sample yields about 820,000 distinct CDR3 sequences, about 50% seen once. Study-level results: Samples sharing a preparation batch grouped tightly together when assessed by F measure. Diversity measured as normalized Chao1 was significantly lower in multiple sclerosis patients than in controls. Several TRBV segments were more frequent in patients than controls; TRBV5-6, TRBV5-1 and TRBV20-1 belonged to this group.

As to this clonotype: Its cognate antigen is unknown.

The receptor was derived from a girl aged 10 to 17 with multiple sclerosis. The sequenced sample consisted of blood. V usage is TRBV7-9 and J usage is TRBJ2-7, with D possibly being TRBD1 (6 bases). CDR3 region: CASSFQGPRDEQYF. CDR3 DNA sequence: TGTGCCAGCAGCTTTCAGGGGCCGAGAGACGAGCAGTACTTC.